Listed here is a single T cell receptor (beta chain). The CDR3 covers 16 residues. The sample is drawn from a study of blood T cell repertoires in COVID-19. Overall study: Samples taken during acute and convalescent COVID-19 were collected in the United States, Italy and Spain.

Generated by immunoSEQ multiplex PCR, the TCRdb table keeps only in-frame clones and is missing some. Of 200,000 to 300,000 clones in the sample, approximately 87% are singletons; the top ten hold over 2%. This sequence originates from a woman in her forties or fifties with acute or convalescent COVID-19. The chain uses TRBV12-2 and TRBJ1-5; the DNA was not used to check the table's D call, TRBD1. TRBV12-2 represents a pseudogene. The sample was peripheral blood. CDR3 sequence reads: CASRLAPDRGNQPQHF. In DNA form, the CDR3 reads TGTGCAAGTCGCTTAGCCCCGGACAGGGGCAATCAGCCCCAGCATTTT.